This T cell receptor (beta chain) stems from a study of blood T cell repertoires in COVID-19. Looking at the study overall: Samples taken during acute and convalescent COVID-19 were collected in the United States, Italy and Spain. PBMCs, B-cell-depleted T cells, or T cells provided the cDNA or gDNA that made up the material.

The authors' processing: The authors estimated nucleated cell counts from reference gene primer amplification. Assay used: immunoSEQ multiplex PCR; TCRdb lists only in-frame clones, some missing. V and J calls and clone size are as listed in that table; D and trimming were resolved from the DNA. The table records 60,000 to 65,000 clones, 88% of them present only once. Sequenced input: peripheral blood. This clonotype was obtained from a man aged 50 to 60 with active COVID-19.

The CDR3 nucleotides are TGTGCCAGCAGCTTAACAGGGGCCTACGAGCAGTACTTC. The encoded protein is CASSLTGAYEQYF. The chain has TRBV11-2 and TRBJ2-7; 7 nucleotides match TRBD1. CDR3 length: 13 amino acids. The germline gives CDR1 SGHAT, CDR2 FQNNGV. V was pared by 2 bases and J by 2 bases, with 0 bases of the junction left unmatched.